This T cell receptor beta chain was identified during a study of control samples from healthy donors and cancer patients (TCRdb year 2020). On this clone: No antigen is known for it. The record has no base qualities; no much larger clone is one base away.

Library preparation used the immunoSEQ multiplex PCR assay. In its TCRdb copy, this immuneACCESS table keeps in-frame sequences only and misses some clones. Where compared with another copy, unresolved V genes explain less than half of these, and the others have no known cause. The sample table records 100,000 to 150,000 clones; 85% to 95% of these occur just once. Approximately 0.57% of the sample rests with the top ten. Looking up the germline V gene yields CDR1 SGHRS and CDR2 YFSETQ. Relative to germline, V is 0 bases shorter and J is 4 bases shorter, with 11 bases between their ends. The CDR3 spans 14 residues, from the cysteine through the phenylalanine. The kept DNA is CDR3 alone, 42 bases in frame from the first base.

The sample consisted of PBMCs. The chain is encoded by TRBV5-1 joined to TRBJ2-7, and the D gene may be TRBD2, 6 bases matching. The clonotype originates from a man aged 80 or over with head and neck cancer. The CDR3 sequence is CASSLVSGGYEQYF. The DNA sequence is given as TGCGCCAGCAGCTTGGTTAGCGGAGGGTACGAGCAGTACTTC.